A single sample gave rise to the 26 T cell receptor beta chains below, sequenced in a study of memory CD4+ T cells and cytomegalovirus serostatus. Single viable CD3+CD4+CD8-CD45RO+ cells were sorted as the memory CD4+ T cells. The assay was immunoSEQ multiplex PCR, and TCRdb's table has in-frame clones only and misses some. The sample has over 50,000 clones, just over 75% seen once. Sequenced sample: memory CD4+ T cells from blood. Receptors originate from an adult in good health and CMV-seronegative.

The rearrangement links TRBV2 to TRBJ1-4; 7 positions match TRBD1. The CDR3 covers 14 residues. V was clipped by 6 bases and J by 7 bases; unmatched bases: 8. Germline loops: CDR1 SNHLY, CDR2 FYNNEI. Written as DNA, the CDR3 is TGTGCCAGCAGGAGAGACAGGGAGGGTGAAAAACTGTTTTTT. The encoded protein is CASRRDREGEKLFF.

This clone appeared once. Here the CDR3 reads CASSYVNSNQPQHF. The DNA of the CDR3 is TGTGCCAGCAGTTACGTTAATAGCAATCAGCCCCAGCATTTT. The chain couples TRBV6-6 to TRBJ1-5; D remains unclear. Germline V lookup: CDR1 MNHNY, CDR2 SVGAGI (reference sequence). V was pared by 2 bases and J by 0 bases, with 5 bases between. The CDR3 loop spans 14 amino acids.

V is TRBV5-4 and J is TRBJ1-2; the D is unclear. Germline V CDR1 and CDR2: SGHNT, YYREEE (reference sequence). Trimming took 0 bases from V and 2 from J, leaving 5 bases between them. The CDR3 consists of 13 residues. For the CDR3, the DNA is TGTGCCAGCAGCTTGGACCCAAACTATGGCTACACCTTC. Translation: CASSLDPNYGYTF. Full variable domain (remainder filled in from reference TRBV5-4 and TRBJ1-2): ETGVTQSPTHLIKTRGQQVTLRCSSQSGHNTVSWYQQALGQGPQFIFQYYREEENGRGNFPPRFSGLQFPNYSSELNVNALELDDSALYLCASSLDPNYGYTFGSGTRLTVV.

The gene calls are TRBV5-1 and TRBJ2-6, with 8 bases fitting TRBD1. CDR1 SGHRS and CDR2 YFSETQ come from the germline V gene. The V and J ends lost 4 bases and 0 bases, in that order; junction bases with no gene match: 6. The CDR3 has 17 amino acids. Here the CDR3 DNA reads TGCGCCAGCAGCCCGTGGACAGGGTCCTCTGGGGCCAACGTCCTGACTTTC. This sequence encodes CASSPWTGSSGANVLTF.

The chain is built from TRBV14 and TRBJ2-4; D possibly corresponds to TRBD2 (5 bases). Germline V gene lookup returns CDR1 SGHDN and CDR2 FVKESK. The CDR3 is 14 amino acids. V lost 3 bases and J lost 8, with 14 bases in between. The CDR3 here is CASSHNSPRDIQYF. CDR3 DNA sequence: TGTGCCAGCAGCCACAACAGCCCGAGGGACATTCAGTACTTC.

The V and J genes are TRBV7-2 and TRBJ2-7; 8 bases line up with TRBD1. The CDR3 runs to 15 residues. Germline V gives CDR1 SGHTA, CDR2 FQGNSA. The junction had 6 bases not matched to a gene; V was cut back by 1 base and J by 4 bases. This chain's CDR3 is CASSLGGTGDYEQYF. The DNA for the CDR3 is TGTGCCAGCAGCTTAGGGGGGACAGGAGATTACGAGCAGTACTTC.

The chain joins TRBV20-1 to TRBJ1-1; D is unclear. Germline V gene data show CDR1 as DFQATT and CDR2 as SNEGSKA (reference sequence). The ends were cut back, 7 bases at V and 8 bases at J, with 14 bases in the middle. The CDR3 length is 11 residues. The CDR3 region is CSVRGLNEAFF. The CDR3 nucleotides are TGCAGTGTTCGTGGACTGAACGAAGCTTTCTTT.

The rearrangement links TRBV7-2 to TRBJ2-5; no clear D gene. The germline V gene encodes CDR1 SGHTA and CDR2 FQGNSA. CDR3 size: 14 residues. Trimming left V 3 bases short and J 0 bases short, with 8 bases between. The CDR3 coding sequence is TGTGCCAGCAGCTTCGGCCGGAACCAAGAGACCCAGTACTTC. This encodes CASSFGRNQETQYF.

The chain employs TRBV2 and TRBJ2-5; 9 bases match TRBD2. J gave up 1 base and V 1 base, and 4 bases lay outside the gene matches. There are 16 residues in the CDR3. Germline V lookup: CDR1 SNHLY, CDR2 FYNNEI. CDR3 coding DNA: TGTGCCAGCAGTGAAGTCTCAGCGGGGGGCCAAGAGACCCAGTACTTC. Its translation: CASSEVSAGGQETQYF. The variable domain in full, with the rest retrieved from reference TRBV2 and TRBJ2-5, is EPEVTQTPSHQVTQMGQEVILRCVPISNHLYFYWYRQILGQKVEFLVSFYNNEISEKSEIFDDQFSVERPDGSNFTLKIRSTKLEDSAMYFCASSEVSAGGQETQYFGPGTRLLVL.

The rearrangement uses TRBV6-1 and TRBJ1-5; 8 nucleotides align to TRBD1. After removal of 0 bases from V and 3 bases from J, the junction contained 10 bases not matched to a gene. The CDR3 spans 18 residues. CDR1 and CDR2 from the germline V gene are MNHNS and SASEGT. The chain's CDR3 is CASSEARTGLSINQPQHF. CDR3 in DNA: TGTGCCAGCAGTGAAGCGAGGACAGGGCTAAGCATCAATCAGCCCCAGCATTTT.

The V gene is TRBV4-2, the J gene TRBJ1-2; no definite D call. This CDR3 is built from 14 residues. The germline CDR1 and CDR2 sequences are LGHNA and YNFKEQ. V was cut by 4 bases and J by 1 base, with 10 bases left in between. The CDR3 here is CASSPLGGNYGYTF. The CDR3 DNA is TGTGCCAGCAGCCCCCTCGGCGGTAACTATGGCTACACCTTC.

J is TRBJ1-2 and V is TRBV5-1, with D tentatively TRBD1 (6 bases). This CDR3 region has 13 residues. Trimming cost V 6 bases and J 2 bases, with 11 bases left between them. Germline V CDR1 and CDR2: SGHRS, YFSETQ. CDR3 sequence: CASTRTGNYGYTF. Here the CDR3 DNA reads TGCGCCAGCACCCGAACAGGGAACTATGGCTACACCTTC.

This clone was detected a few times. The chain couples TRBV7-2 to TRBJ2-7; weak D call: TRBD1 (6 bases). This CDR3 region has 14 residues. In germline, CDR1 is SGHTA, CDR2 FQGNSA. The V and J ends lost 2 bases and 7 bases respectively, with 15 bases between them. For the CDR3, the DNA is TGTGCCAGCAGCTTATTCCCAGGGGAGCGGGAGCAGTACTTC. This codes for CASSLFPGEREQYF.

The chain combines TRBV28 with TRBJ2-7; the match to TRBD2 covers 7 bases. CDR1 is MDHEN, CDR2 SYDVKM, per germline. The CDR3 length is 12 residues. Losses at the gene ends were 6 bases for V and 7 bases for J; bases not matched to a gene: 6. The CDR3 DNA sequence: TGTGCCAGCAGCGGGGGGTATTGGGAGCAGTACTTC. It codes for CASSGGYWEQYF. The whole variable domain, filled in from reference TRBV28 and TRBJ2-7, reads DVKVTQSSRYLVKRTGEKVFLECVQDMDHENMFWYRQDPGLGLRLIYFSYDVKMKEKGDIPEGYSVSREKKERFSLILESASTNQTSMYLCASSGGYWEQYFGPGTRLTVT.

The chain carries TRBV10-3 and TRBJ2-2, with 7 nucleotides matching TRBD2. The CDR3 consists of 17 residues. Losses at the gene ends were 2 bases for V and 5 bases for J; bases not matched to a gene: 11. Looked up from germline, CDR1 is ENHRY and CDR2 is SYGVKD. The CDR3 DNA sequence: TGTGCCATCAGTGAGATTAAGGCGGGAGTGCGGACCGGGGAGCTGTTTTTT. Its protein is CAISEIKAGVRTGELFF.

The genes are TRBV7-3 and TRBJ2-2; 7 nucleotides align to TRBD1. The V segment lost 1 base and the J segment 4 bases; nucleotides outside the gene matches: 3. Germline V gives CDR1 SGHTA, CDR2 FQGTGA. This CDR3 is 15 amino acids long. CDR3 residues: CASSLRGGGTGELFF. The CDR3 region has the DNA TGTGCCAGCAGCTTAAGAGGGGGCGGCACCGGGGAGCTGTTTTTT.

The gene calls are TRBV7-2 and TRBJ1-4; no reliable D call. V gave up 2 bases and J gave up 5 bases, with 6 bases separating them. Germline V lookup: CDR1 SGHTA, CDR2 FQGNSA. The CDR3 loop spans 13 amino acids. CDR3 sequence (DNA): TGTGCCAGCAGCTTAAGGCGGAATGAAAAACTGTTTTTT. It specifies CASSLRRNEKLFF.

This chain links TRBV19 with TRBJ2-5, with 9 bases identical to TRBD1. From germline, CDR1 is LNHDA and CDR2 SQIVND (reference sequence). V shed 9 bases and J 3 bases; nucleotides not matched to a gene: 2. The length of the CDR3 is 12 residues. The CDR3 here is CASRTGEETQYF. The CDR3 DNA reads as TGTGCCAGCAGGACAGGGGAAGAGACCCAGTACTTC.

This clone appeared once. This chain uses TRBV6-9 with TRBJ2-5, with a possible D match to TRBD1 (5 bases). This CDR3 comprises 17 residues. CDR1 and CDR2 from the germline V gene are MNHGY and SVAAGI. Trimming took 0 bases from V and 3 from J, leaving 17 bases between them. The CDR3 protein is CASSYSRGDRPKETQYF. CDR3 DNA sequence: TGTGCCAGCAGTTATTCTAGAGGAGACAGACCAAAAGAGACCCAGTACTTC.

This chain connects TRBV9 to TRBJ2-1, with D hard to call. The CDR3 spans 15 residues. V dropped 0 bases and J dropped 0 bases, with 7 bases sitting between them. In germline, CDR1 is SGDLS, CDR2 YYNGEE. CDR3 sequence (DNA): TGTGCCAGCAGCGTAGCCATTATCTCCTACAATGAGCAGTTCTTC. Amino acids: CASSVAIISYNEQFF.

DNA of the CDR3: TGTGCCAGCCTACCACCTCGCTCTGGCTACACCTTC. Its protein is CASLPPRSGYTF. The chain links TRBV28 to TRBJ1-2; D not certain. Germline loops: CDR1 MDHEN, CDR2 SYDVKM. The CDR3 has 12 amino acids. Trimming removed 8 bases at V and 7 bases at J, with 14 bases between.

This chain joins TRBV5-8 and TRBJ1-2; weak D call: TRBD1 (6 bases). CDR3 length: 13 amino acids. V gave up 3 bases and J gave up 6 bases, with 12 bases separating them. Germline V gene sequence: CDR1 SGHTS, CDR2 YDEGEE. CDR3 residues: CASSSQGIDGYTF. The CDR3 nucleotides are TGTGCCAGCAGCTCACAGGGAATCGATGGCTACACCTTC.

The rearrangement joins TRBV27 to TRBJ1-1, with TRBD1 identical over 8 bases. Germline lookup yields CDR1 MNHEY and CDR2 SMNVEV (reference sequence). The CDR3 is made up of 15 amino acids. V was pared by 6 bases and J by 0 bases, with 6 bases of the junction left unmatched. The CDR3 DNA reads TGTGCCAGCAGGGACAGGGCCATTATGAACACTGAAGCTTTCTTT. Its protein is CASRDRAIMNTEAFF.

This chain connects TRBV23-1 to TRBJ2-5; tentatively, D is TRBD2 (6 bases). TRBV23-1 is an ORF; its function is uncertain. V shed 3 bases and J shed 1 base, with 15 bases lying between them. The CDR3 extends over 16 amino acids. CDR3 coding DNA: TGCGCCAGCAGTCACGGCGGGGATCTGATCCAAGAGACCCAGTACTTC. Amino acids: CASSHGGDLIQETQYF.

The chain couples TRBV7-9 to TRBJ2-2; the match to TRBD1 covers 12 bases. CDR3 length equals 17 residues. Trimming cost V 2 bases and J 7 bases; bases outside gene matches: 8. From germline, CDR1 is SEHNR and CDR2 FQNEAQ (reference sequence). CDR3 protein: CASSLSSGTGGFGELFF. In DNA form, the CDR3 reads TGTGCCAGCAGCTTATCCTCCGGGACAGGGGGCTTCGGGGAGCTGTTTTTT.

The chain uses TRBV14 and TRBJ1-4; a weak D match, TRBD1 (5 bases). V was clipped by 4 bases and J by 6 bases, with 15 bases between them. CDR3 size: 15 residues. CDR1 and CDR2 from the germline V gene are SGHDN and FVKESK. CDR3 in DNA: TGTGCCAGCAGCCCTCGAGGGGACGGTTATGAAAAACTGTTTTTT. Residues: CASSPRGDGYEKLFF.